The table lists the clone carrying this T cell receptor beta chain with a few counts. The CDR3 runs 13 residues. The germline V gene encodes CDR1 MNHNS and CDR2 SASEGT. The V and J ends lost 7 bases and 3 bases respectively, with 10 bases between them. The template for TCR beta VDJ and CDR3 sequence profiling was genomic DNA. TCRdb reanalysed the reads using MiXCR and keeps one entry per CDR3 protein. In the table there are roughly 180,000 distinct CDR3 sequences, 48% of which are singletons. This sample is part of a study of CD8+CD57+ T cells in acquired aplastic anemia. All patients picked for sequencing had shown, by flow cytometry, an expansion of CD8+CD57+ cells. Patients were untreated when blood was sampled.

The rearrangement joins TRBV6-1 to TRBJ1-3; no clear D gene. The sequence derives from a human donor with aplastic anemia. Sequenced: sorted CD4+, CD8+, or CD8+CD57+ T cells (not recorded which) from PBMCs. CDR3 nucleotide sequence: TGTGCCAGCATCCAGGCGGGTGGAAACACCATATATTTT. This codes for CASIQAGGNTIYF.